This TCR beta chain was sequenced for a study of T-cell memory formation after mild COVID-19 (dated by TCRdb to about 2021). With regard to the full study: TCR sequence clusters from the two donors were largely donor specific. In two donors, T-cell clones that expanded and contracted after mild COVID-19 were followed by sequencing TCRalpha and TCRbeta repertoires longitudinally. The cohort comprised two young, previously healthy adult volunteers, one female and one male.

Broader findings and caveats from the paper: Only a couple of mild cases were covered by the study, and larger cohorts that include severe cases with pre-infection samples were considered necessary. Contracting CD4+ clones were located mainly in the CM and EM memory subsets, whereas CD8+ clones were found to be enriched in EMRA. Clones that contracted from day 15 to 85 showed balanced CD4/CD8 phenotypes, whereas a second wave of clones that expanded from day 15 to 37 leaned towards CD4+. Some responding clones were found in pre-infection memory, which suggests that pre-existing cross-reactive memory T cells took part in the SARS-CoV-2 response. Whether the second-wave clones peaking on day 37 were SARS-CoV-2 specific was not confirmed.

Ficoll-Paque density gradient centrifugation was the method used to isolate PBMCs. For sequencing, an Illumina NovaSeq 6000 was employed. cDNA libraries for TCRalpha and TCRbeta were prepared by 5'RACE using constant-segment primers, with sample barcodes and unique molecular identifiers added. Trizol reagent was used to extract RNA from every sample. Library amplification was performed in two PCR steps, and a second sample barcode and Illumina TruSeq adapters were introduced in the second step. Sequencing of the libraries was done on an Illumina NovaSeq, producing 2 x 150 bp paired-end reads. The authors' analysis ran thus. With migec v1.2.7, reads were demultiplexed and then collapsed into UMI-guided consensus sequences. Using mixcr v2.1.11, the UMI consensuses were aligned to TRA and TRB V and J templates and assembled into clonotypes. Clonotypes were classified as expanded or contracted when called significant by both edgeR and NoisET, with noise models trained on biological replicates. For edgeR calls, a false discovery rate-adjusted p below 0.01 and a log2 fold-change threshold of 1 were applied. PCA with hierarchical clustering of max-normalized trajectories of the 1000 most abundant clonotypes was used as exploratory dynamics analysis. Separately sequenced CD4+ and CD8+ repertoires were used to assign a CD4 or CD8 phenotype to each responding clone. TCRdb redid the processing of the public reads, applying fastp at Q25 and MiXCR, and retained in-frame beta chains. Rows matching on CDR3 protein sequence are summarized as one entry with the most common DNA and genes. None of the V and J calls come from the authors' own analysis; TCRdb made them. This sample is represented by around 260,000 distinct CDR3 sequences; around 15% of them were singletons. The top ten clones comprise 22% of the sample.

The sample holds many counts of this clonotype. Its antigen is not yet known. Per-nucleotide qualities are absent, and no much larger clonotype sits a single base away. This sequence was found in a young man who had mild COVID-19 (a few samples of this study predate the infection). The sample titles of this study are shuffled in the database, so cell type and time point are left out; the donor was told from shared clones. Specimen: PBMCs or a T cell subset sorted from them (not recorded which).

The CDR3 in this case is CASNVQGRNSPLHF. The nucleotide sequence is TGTGCCAGCAACGTGCAGGGGAGAAATTCACCCCTCCACTTT. The chain employs TRBV6-6 and TRBJ1-6; a tentative D call is TRBD1 (6 bases match). Cut back by 7 bases and 7 bases, the V and J ends lie 14 bases apart. Reading from cysteine to phenylalanine, the CDR3 counts 14 amino acids. Solely the CDR3 DNA is kept, with 42 bases framed from the first base. CDR1 and CDR2 are read off the germline V gene (reference sequence) as MNHNY and SVGAGI.